This TCR beta chain appears in the sequencing data of a study of CD8+ T cells in alopecia areata (dated by TCRdb to between 2017 and 2018). Concerning the study at large: The treated patients, all with moderate-to-severe alopecia areata, were enrolled in an open-label pilot trial of oral tofacitinib given at 5 to 10 mg twice daily. Scalp clonality was compared among normal scalp (n=4), patchy alopecia areata scalp (n=8), and alopecia totalis/universalis scalp (n=8). The RNA source kit depended on sample type: the PAXgene miRNA kit for fixed scalp, the miRNeasy kit for PBMCs, and the RNeasy kit for mouse skin. In humans, TCRbeta sequencing was performed on scalp tissue and on sorted CD4+ and CD8+ peripheral blood T cells from healthy controls and from patients with patchy or totalis/universalis alopecia areata. immunoSEQ multiplex PCR using 35 Vbeta forward primers and 13 Jbeta reverse primers was used to amplify TCRbeta CDR3 regions. Patients received tofacitinib for 6 to 18 months and were then followed off drug for 6 months to check for delayed response and recurrence. Biopsies were taken from tofacitinib-treated patients at baseline and again at 4 and 24 weeks into treatment, and several of those patients also had a later scalp biopsy. In both human patients and the C3H/HeJ mouse model, the study applied high-throughput TCRbeta sequencing to look at T cell clonal expansion in alopecia areata.

Remarks on this clone: The target of this receptor is not known. No base quality information exists; no much larger clone differs at one position.

The CDR3 starts with the cysteine, ends with the phenylalanine, and has 16 residues. Only CDR3 DNA is held: 48 bases, read in frame from base 1. In the germline V gene (reference sequence), CDR1 corresponds to LNHNV and CDR2 to YYDKDF. Clipping removes 0 bases from V and 4 bases from J, with 6 as the unmatched junction base count. In light of the paper, this sample's time point label describes: baseline before oral tofacitinib. Lesional scalp punch biopsies and peripheral blood were obtained from alopecia areata patients. PBMCs were separated by density centrifugation and stained for CD3, CD4 and CD8, after which CD4+ and CD8+ T cells were sorted on a FACSAria. General findings and caveats noted by the study authors: Unlike mouse skin, where gammadelta T cells dominate, normal human skin contains resident alphabeta T cells that get sequenced too, which complicates analysis of the scalp TCR repertoire. Compared with mice, TCR sequences shared between patients were less clear, possibly partly because of HLA diversity across the patient population. Compared with normal scalp, lesional scalp, particularly in alopecia totalis/universalis, had higher clonality and more expanded CD8+ clones, which suggests antigenic drive.

The library was prepared using the immunoSEQ multiplex PCR assay. For TCR sequencing, RNA was extracted from every sample and reverse transcribed into cDNA to serve as template. SuperScript III was used to make first-strand cDNA, primed with a 2:1 mix of oligo-dT and random hexamers. A synthetic immune receptor repertoire was used to assess amplification bias, and residual bias was removed computationally. On the authors' methods: Raw reads were preprocessed to remove errors, and CDR3 was defined by IMGT conventions from the conserved cysteine to phenylalanine. Clonality was computed as 1 minus the Shannon entropy, with the entropy normalized by log2 of the number of productive unique TCRs. Scalp TCRbeta sequences were cross-referenced with sorted blood CD4 and CD8 repertoires so that the CD4 or CD8 identity of scalp clones could be inferred. TCRdb's version of the immuneACCESS table is confined to in-frame rearrangements and falls short of the full clone set. An unresolved V gene accounts for under half of the shortfall where checked; the remainder is of unknown origin. That table supplies the V and J calls and clone size; D and trimming were determined from the DNA. The sample profile shows 150,000 to 200,000 clones; 50% to 70% of them were found once. Roughly 14% of the sample is taken by the ten largest.

This sequence was found in a human donor with alopecia areata. The chain uses TRBV15 and TRBJ2-1, with 7 central nucleotides matching TRBD2. The material sequenced was CD4+ T cells sorted from blood, taken at week 0. Here is the DNA: TGTGCCACCAGCAGAGATCAACGGGGGGATTACAATGAGCAGTTCTTC. It specifies CATSRDQRGDYNEQFF.